This T cell receptor beta chain emerged from a study of blood T cell repertoires in COVID-19. How the authors handled the data: Estimates of nucleated cell counts were drawn from the amplification of reference gene primers. Produced via immunoSEQ multiplex PCR; TCRdb's table is partial and in-frame only. D and trimming were read from the DNA, whereas the V and J calls and clone size are those reported in that table. The sample lists roughly 200,000 clones, roughly 81% occurring once. The sample comprised peripheral blood. The receptor was isolated from a woman in her seventies with active or convalescent COVID-19.

As DNA, the CDR3 is TGTGCCACCAGCAGAACCGGGACTAGCGGGAGGAGGGGTAGGGATGAGCAGTTCTTC. Its protein product is CATSRTGTSGRRGRDEQFF. The genes are TRBV15 and TRBJ2-1; TRBD2 aligns across 15 bases. V trimming: 2 bases; J trimming: 8 bases; junction bases outside the gene matches: 13. Per germline, CDR1 LNHNV and CDR2 YYDKDF (reference sequence). This CDR3 region has 19 residues.